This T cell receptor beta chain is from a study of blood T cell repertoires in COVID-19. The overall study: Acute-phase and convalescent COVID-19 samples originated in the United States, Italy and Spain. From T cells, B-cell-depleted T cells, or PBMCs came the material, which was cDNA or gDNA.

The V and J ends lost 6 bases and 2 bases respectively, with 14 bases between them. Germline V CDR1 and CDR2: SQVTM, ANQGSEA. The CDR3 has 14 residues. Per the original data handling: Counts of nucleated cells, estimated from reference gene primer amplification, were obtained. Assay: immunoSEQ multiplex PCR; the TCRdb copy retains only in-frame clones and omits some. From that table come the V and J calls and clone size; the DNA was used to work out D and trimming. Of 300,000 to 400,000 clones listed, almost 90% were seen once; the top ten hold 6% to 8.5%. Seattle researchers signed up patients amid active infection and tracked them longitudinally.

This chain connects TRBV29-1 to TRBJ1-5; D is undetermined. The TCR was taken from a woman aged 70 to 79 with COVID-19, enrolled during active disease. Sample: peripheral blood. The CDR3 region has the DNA TGCAGCGTCAAGGAGGGCGGAGGCAATCAGCCCCAGCATTTT. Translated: CSVKEGGGNQPQHF.